This note documents a single TCR beta chain sequence. This sample was included in a study of blood T cell repertoires in COVID-19. Data came from immunoSEQ multiplex PCR; TCRdb stores just in-frame clones and leaves some out. The table shows about half a million clones, with approximately 90% occurring only once. V dropped 0 bases and J dropped 2 bases, with 15 bases sitting between them. The CDR3 loop spans 16 amino acids. Germline V gives CDR1 SGHDT, CDR2 YYEEEE. The TCR sequence derives from a woman in her sixties or seventies who had recovered from COVID-19. This rearrangement joins TRBV5-6 to TRBJ2-7; TRBD1 might be the D (5 bases). The specimen sequenced was PBMCs or T cells enriched from blood (not recorded which). The CDR3 spells CASSLAPRTPPYEQYV. The CDR3 bases are TGTGCCAGCAGCTTGGCCCCACGGACACCGCCCTACGAGCAGTACGTC.